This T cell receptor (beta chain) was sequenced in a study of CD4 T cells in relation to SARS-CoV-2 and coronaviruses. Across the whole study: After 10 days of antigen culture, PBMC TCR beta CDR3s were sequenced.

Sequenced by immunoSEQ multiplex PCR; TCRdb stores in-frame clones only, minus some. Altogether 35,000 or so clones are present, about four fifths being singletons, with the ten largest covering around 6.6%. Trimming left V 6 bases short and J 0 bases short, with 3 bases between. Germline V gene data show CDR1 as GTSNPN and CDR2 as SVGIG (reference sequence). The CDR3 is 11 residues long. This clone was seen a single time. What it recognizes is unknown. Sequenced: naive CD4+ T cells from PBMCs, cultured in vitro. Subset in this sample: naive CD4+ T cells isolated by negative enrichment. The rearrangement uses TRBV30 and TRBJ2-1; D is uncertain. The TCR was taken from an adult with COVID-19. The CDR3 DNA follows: TGTGCCTGCAGCTCCTACAATGAGCAGTTCTTC. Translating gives CACSSYNEQFF.